The clone carrying this TCR beta chain was observed a handful of times. The entry originates in a study of blood T cells in healthy people across ages. Alongside a J-beta primer mix, a sample-barcoded 5' primer served in a second PCR lasting roughly 7 to 12 cycles. MiXCR, applied by TCRdb to the 5' RACE reads, yields one record per CDR3 protein. Of under 1,100,000 distinct CDR3 sequences listed, less than 25% are singletons. Separately, the same data were catalogued under a study of T cells of mothers and their children. This second study notes: Related mother-child pairs shared marginally more repertoire than unrelated pairs, though not significantly.

The clonotype originates from a girl aged 2 to 9 in good health. Sequenced material: blood.

CDR3 in DNA: TGCAGTGCTAGGGCGGGAGAGTGGGAGACCCAGTACTTC. It translates to CSARAGEWETQYF. The chain has TRBV20-1 and TRBJ2-5, with 7 bases aligning to TRBD2. Trimming at V came to 3 bases and at J to 5 bases, leaving 6 bases not matched to a gene. The CDR3 is made up of 13 amino acids. Germline loops: CDR1 DFQATT, CDR2 SNEGSKA (reference sequence).